This T cell receptor beta chain came from a study of blood T cell repertoires in COVID-19 (TCRdb year 2020). Describing the broader study: The collaborator samples originated in the United States, Italy and Spain and spanned the acute and convalescent phases of COVID-19. The prospective study material was composed of cDNA or gDNA derived from T cells, B-cell-depleted T cells, or PBMCs. The dataset comprised deeply sampled blood TCRbeta repertoires from subjects exposed to, actively infected with, or recovered from COVID-19. The repertoires were released in a freely available public database intended as a resource for research on the immune response to SARS-CoV-2. The samples were drawn from two sources: the first 160 participants of the ongoing ImmuneRACE study, and 1,000 to 1,500 subjects contributed by 6 global collaborators. Sample metadata almost always included a de-identified subject ID, COVID-19 status, age in years and sex. HLA class I and class II types, where available, came from metadata supplied by the sample provider rather than from assay-based typing.

Via the germline V gene (reference sequence), CDR1 is LGHDT and CDR2 YNNKEL. Spanning cysteine to phenylalanine, the CDR3 consists of 15 amino acids. Only the CDR3 portion is preserved as DNA: 45 bases, with reading frame beginning at the first base. The V and J ends are trimmed by 0 bases and 7 bases, leaving 15 bases between them. On this clone: Its antigen target is currently unknown. Per-base qualities were not stored, and no clone one base away is much larger.

Findings and caveats that apply to the study as a whole: Clinical and demographic metadata were provided uncurated, with the amount varying by source and participant.

The immunoSEQ Assay, a bias-controlled multiplex PCR, was used to amplify TCRbeta CDR3 regions from genomic DNA. The paper's data handling went like this. The number of nucleated cells in each sample was estimated from the amplification of reference gene primers within the assay. To quantify the absolute abundance of each unique TCRbeta CDR3 rearrangement, sequence reads were collapsed and filtered. Productive Simpson clonality was computed per sample as the square root of Simpson's diversity index over productive rearrangements. The immuneACCESS repertoire file appears here via TCRdb, limited to in-frame rearrangements. These files lack a portion of the clones; in checked studies, under half of the deficit traces to unresolved V genes, and the cause of the others is not known. D and trimming come from the DNA, and the V and J calls and clone size come from that table. This sample has roughly 60,000 clones in its table, and around 87% of those were observed once. Of the sample, roughly a tenth is held by the ten largest clones.

Each collaborating institution followed its own protocols to collect whole blood in K2EDTA tubes. For TCRbeta analysis, collaborators shipped samples as frozen whole blood, isolated PBMCs, or DNA extracted from either of those sample types. The source of this sequence is a human donor with acute or convalescent COVID-19. The donor label of this sample is uncertain. The source material was peripheral blood. This chain joins TRBV3-1 (or the pseudogene TRBV3-2) to TRBJ1-1; the D gene identity is not certain. The DNA reads as follows: TGTGCCAGCAGCCAAGATATACGTCAGGCGAATGAAGCTTTCTTT. Translated, this is CASSQDIRQANEAFF.